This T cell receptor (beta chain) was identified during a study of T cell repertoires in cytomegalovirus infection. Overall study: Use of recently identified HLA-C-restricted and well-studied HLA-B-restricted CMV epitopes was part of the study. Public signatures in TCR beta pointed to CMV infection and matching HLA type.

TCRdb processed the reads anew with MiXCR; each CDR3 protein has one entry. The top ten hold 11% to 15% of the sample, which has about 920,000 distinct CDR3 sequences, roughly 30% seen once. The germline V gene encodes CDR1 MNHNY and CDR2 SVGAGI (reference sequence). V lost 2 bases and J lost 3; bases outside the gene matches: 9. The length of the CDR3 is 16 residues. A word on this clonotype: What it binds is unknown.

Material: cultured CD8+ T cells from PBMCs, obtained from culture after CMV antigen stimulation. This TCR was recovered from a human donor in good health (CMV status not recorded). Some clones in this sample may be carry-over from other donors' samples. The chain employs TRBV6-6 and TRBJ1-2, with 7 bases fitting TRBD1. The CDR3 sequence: CASSYPSQGLHYGYTF. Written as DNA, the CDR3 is TGTGCCAGCAGTTACCCCTCACAGGGGCTCCACTATGGCTACACCTTC.